The 28 T cell receptor beta chains listed next were all sequenced from one sample in a study of cytomegalovirus exposure and HLA in healthy donors. The study ran its PCR with 60 Vbeta and 13 Jbeta primers. The protocol was immunoSEQ multiplex PCR, while the TCRdb copy is restricted to in-frame clones and leaves out a portion. This repertoire shows approximately 120,000 clones, roughly 70% found once; its top ten account for around 2.9%. The sequenced sample consisted of PBMCs. These receptors originate from a man aged 30 to 45 in good health and CMV-seronegative.

The rearrangement joins TRBV10-3 to TRBJ2-1; D perhaps matches TRBD2 (5 bases). Germline V gene lookup returns CDR1 ENHRY and CDR2 SYGVKD. CDR3 size: 18 residues. Trimming removed 4 bases from V and 0 bases from J, with 19 bases in between. The CDR3 DNA reads TGTGCCATCAGTGTCCGAAACCGGGGTCCGAGCTCCTACAATGAGCAGTTCTTC. Translating gives CAISVRNRGPSSYNEQFF.

This chain connects TRBV30 to TRBJ2-7, with a possible D match to TRBD2 (6 bases). The CDR3 extends over 14 amino acids. The germline CDR1 and CDR2 sequences are GTSNPN and SVGIG (reference sequence). Trimming removed 1 base at V and 1 base at J, with 11 bases between. The CDR3 DNA reads as TGTGCCTGGAGTGGAATCGGGGGATCCTACGAGCAGTACTTC. Protein sequence: CAWSGIGGSYEQYF.

Of note for this clone: This same CDR3 is encoded by further DNA sequences in the sample. The chain is built from TRBV18 and TRBJ1-6; 9 bases are a match to TRBD1. Looked up from germline, CDR1 is KGHSH and CDR2 is LQKENI. CDR3 length: 15 residues. With V trimmed by 2 bases and J by 10 bases, 6 bases remained unmatched. The CDR3 coding sequence is TGTGCCAGCTCACCATTGGGACAGGGACTATCACCCCTCCACTTT. Amino acids: CASSPLGQGLSPLHF.

The chain couples TRBV19 to TRBJ1-2; 10 bases align to TRBD1. This CDR3 has 15 residues. Germline V gene data show CDR1 as LNHDA and CDR2 as SQIVND (reference sequence). Unmatched junction bases numbered 5, after V lost 5 bases and J lost 2 bases. CDR3: CASSQPGQGNYGYTF. CDR3 nucleotides: TGTGCCAGTAGTCAACCGGGACAGGGGAACTATGGCTACACCTTC.

The chain recombines TRBV6-6 with TRBJ2-7, with 9 nucleotides matching TRBD1. The germline V gene encodes CDR1 MNHNY and CDR2 SVGAGI (reference sequence). The J segment lost 3 bases and the V segment lost 5 bases, leaving 8 bases of the junction unmatched. This CDR3 region has 15 residues. The CDR3 is CASSTRGQGIYEQYF. CDR3 nucleotides: TGTGCCAGCAGTACCAGGGGACAGGGAATCTACGAGCAGTACTTC.

V usage is TRBV7-3 and J usage is TRBJ2-1, with 11 bases that match TRBD2. Germline V gene data show CDR1 as SGHTA and CDR2 as FQGTGA. This CDR3 contains 15 residues. The J segment lost 7 bases and the V segment lost 5 bases, leaving 7 bases of the junction unmatched. CDR3 residues: CASSLSGGARNEQFF. The CDR3 DNA follows: TGTGCCAGCAGCCTTAGCGGGGGGGCCCGGAATGAGCAGTTCTTC. The complete variable domain, with remaining parts taken from reference TRBV7-3 and TRBJ2-1, reads GAGVSQTPSNKVTEKGKYVELRCDPISGHTALYWYRQSLGQGPEFLIYFQGTGAADDSGLPNDRFFAVRPEGSVSTLKIQRTERGDSAVYLCASSLSGGARNEQFFGPGTRLTVL.

This clone has just a few counts. V usage is TRBV2 and J usage is TRBJ2-7; no clear D gene. Per germline, CDR1 SNHLY and CDR2 FYNNEI. CDR3 length: 13 amino acids. V was trimmed by 2 bases and J by 3 bases, leaving 8 bases between them. CDR3 sequence (DNA): TGTGCCAGCAGTGAACCTTTAAACTACGAGCAGTACTTC. It codes for CASSEPLNYEQYF. Looking up the rest from reference TRBV2 and TRBJ2-7 gives the full variable domain: EPEVTQTPSHQVTQMGQEVILRCVPISNHLYFYWYRQILGQKVEFLVSFYNNEISEKSEIFDDQFSVERPDGSNFTLKIRSTKLEDSAMYFCASSEPLNYEQYFGPGTRLTVT.

J is TRBJ2-5 and V is TRBV9; TRBD2 agrees at 16 bases. Germline loops: CDR1 SGDLS, CDR2 YYNGEE. The trim removed 0 bases at V and 4 bases at J, leaving 6 bases unmatched. CDR3 length equals 18 residues. CDR3 nucleotides: TGTGCCAGCAGCGTAGAACCGGGACTAGCGGGAGGGTTAGAGACCCAGTACTTC. It is translated as CASSVEPGLAGGLETQYF. Complete variable domain (other parts from reference TRBV9 and TRBJ2-5): DSGVTQTPKHLITATGQRVTLRCSPRSGDLSVYWYQQSLDQGLQFLIQYYNGEERAKGNILERFSAQQFPDLHSELNLSSLELGDSALYFCASSVEPGLAGGLETQYFGPGTRLLVL.

J is TRBJ1-2 and V is TRBV7-2; D gene ambiguous. V was pared by 4 bases and J by 0 bases, with 9 bases between. Germline V CDR1 and CDR2: SGHTA, FQGNSA. CDR3 length: 14 amino acids. The CDR3 loop reads CASSSLGANYGYTF. DNA of the CDR3: TGTGCCAGCAGCTCGTTAGGAGCTAACTATGGCTACACCTTC.

The V gene is TRBV6-6, the J gene TRBJ2-7, with D unresolved. Germline values: CDR1 MNHNY, CDR2 SVGAGI (reference sequence). V gave up 4 bases and J gave up 4 bases, with 14 bases separating them. This CDR3 spans 14 amino acids. CDR3 in DNA: TGTGCCAGCAGTTCCATTCCTATGTGGTACGAGCAGTACTTC. Translated, it gives CASSSIPMWYEQYF.

A few counts support this clone. The V gene is TRBV7-9, the J gene TRBJ2-1, with 9 bases aligning to TRBD1. Germline V gene lookup returns CDR1 SEHNR and CDR2 FQNEAQ (reference sequence). Trimming removed 4 bases from V and 6 bases from J; junction bases left unmatched: 4. The CDR3 length is 14 residues. DNA for the CDR3: TGTGCCAGCAGCTCGGGACAGGGCTCCAATGAGCAGTTCTTC. Translated: CASSSGQGSNEQFF.

CDR3 DNA: TGCGCCAGCAGCCGGGGACTAGCTTACGAGCAGTACTTC. Translation gives CASSRGLAYEQYF. J is TRBJ2-7 and V is TRBV4-1; 9 bases map to TRBD2. V lost 4 bases, J lost 4 bases, and 2 bases stayed unmatched. This CDR3 spans 13 amino acids. Germline V gene sequence: CDR1 MGHRA, CDR2 YSYEKL.

The chain links TRBV9 to TRBJ2-2, with D perhaps TRBD2 (6 bases). Germline CDR1 SGDLS, CDR2 YYNGEE. The CDR3 has 17 amino acids. V lost 0 bases and J 4 bases, leaving 16 bases between the germline ends. The CDR3 spells CASSVGFTSSGTGELFF. The CDR3 DNA follows: TGTGCCAGCAGCGTAGGCTTCACCAGTAGCGGCACCGGGGAGCTGTTTTTT. The full variable domain, its missing parts supplied by reference TRBV9 and TRBJ2-2, is DSGVTQTPKHLITATGQRVTLRCSPRSGDLSVYWYQQSLDQGLQFLIQYYNGEERAKGNILERFSAQQFPDLHSELNLSSLELGDSALYFCASSVGFTSSGTGELFFGEGSRLTVL.

V gene TRBV9 combines with J gene TRBJ2-3; TRBD1 aligns across 10 bases. The CDR3 spans 15 residues. V shed 0 bases, J shed 4 bases, and the junction held 2 bases outside the gene matches. The germline CDR1 and CDR2 sequences are SGDLS and YYNGEE. The CDR3 loop reads CASSVVGQGADTQYF. CDR3 DNA sequence: TGTGCCAGCAGCGTAGTTGGACAGGGGGCAGATACGCAGTATTTT.

The chain joins TRBV28 to TRBJ1-1, with TRBD1 identical over 10 bases. The germline gives CDR1 MDHEN, CDR2 SYDVKM. V trimming: 3 bases; J trimming: 6 bases; junction bases outside the gene matches: 7. The CDR3 is 15 amino acids. CDR3 bases: TGTGCCAGCAGTTTCAGGGACAGGGGACGGGCTGAAGCTTTCTTT. This gives the protein CASSFRDRGRAEAFF.

This clone came up a few times. This chain links TRBV6-1 with TRBJ2-7; 11 bases line up with TRBD1. CDR1 and CDR2 from the germline V gene are MNHNS and SASEGT. The CDR3 consists of 14 residues. The trim removed 3 bases at V and 4 bases at J, leaving 2 bases unmatched. CDR3 amino acids: CASSEDRGLYEQYF. CDR3 sequence (DNA): TGTGCCAGCAGTGAGGACAGGGGGCTTTACGAGCAGTACTTC.

V usage is TRBV2 and J usage is TRBJ2-5; no firm D call. Germline lookup yields CDR1 SNHLY and CDR2 FYNNEI. CDR3 length: 13 residues. V was cut by 3 bases and J by 5 bases, with 10 bases left in between. CDR3 amino acids: CASSDPSKETQYF. The CDR3 DNA sequence: TGTGCCAGCAGTGACCCCAGTAAGGAGACCCAGTACTTC.

The V call is TRBV5-8, the J call TRBJ2-2; the match to TRBD1 covers 7 bases. V shed 4 bases and J 2 bases; nucleotides not matched to a gene: 11. The germline V gene encodes CDR1 SGHTS and CDR2 YDEGEE. The CDR3 contains 17 residues. The CDR3 reads CASSLPGNRGNTGELFF. In DNA form, the CDR3 reads TGTGCCAGCAGCCTCCCCGGGAACAGGGGCAACACCGGGGAGCTGTTTTTT.

In its sample, this clone was seen once. The gene calls are TRBV4-1 and TRBJ2-5, with TRBD2 identical over 7 bases. V was clipped by 2 bases and J by 1 base; unmatched bases: 7. The CDR3 sequence is 16 residues long. The germline V gene has CDR1 MGHRA and CDR2 YSYEKL. The CDR3 reads CASSQIPAGPQETQYF. Here the CDR3 DNA reads TGCGCCAGCAGCCAAATTCCAGCGGGGCCCCAAGAGACCCAGTACTTC.

V is TRBV11-2 and J is TRBJ2-7, with D perhaps matching TRBD1 (6 bases). Germline CDR1 is SGHAT and CDR2 is FQNNGV. The CDR3 consists of 15 residues. Trimming removed 3 bases from V and 5 bases from J, with 17 bases in between. CDR3 in DNA: TGTGCCAGCAGCTTCCTCAGGGGTTACCAAGACGAGCAGTACTTC. Encoded protein: CASSFLRGYQDEQYF.

This clone occurred once. The chain recombines TRBV18 with TRBJ1-2; D is undetermined. Looked up from germline, CDR1 is KGHSH and CDR2 is LQKENI. Trimming shortened V by 6 bases and J by 2 bases, and 16 bases separated the two germline ends. The CDR3 runs 15 residues. The CDR3 nucleotides are TGTGCCAGCTCCCGAACTGACACAGAAAACTATGGCTACACCTTC. It is translated as CASSRTDTENYGYTF. The full variable domain, rest sourced from reference TRBV18 and TRBJ1-2, is NAGVMQNPRHLVRRRGQEARLRCSPMKGHSHVYWYRQLPEEGLKFMVYLQKENIIDESGMPKERFSAEFPKEGPSILRIQQVVRGDSAAYFCASSRTDTENYGYTFGSGTRLTVV.

CDR3 residues: CASSLARDGSSSYNEQFF. The CDR3 coding sequence is TGTGCCAGCAGCTTAGCGAGAGACGGGTCGAGCTCCTACAATGAGCAGTTCTTC. The genes are TRBV7-8 and TRBJ2-1; D not resolved. Trimming left V 0 bases short and J 0 bases short, with 15 bases between. The CDR3 spans 18 residues. From germline, CDR1 is SGHVS and CDR2 FQNEAQ.

This clone appeared once. V gene TRBV7-2 combines with J gene TRBJ2-3; maybe TRBD1 (6 bases). Trimming shortened V by 4 bases and J by 5 bases, and 10 bases separated the two germline ends. This CDR3 is 13 amino acids long. Germline V gives CDR1 SGHTA, CDR2 FQGNSA. The DNA for the CDR3 is TGTGCCAGCAGCTGGGGACATGAAGATACGCAGTATTTT. Translation gives CASSWGHEDTQYF.

The V gene is TRBV7-8, the J gene TRBJ2-5; D is possibly TRBD1 (6 bases). Near its end, the DNA agrees better with TRBJ2-7, so the J call may be wrong. The CDR3 is made up of 16 amino acids. The germline CDR1 and CDR2 sequences are SGHVS and FQNEAQ. CDR3 bases: TGTGCCAGCAGCACACCAATCGGGGACACTCACTACGAGCAGTACTTC. Its translation is CASSTPIGDTHYEQYF.

The CDR3 DNA sequence: TGTGCCAGCAGCTTCGGGACAGGGGGCGTCTACGAGCAGTACTTC. It is translated as CASSFGTGGVYEQYF. This sequence joins TRBV5-6 and TRBJ2-7, with 12 bases matching TRBD1. Germline V gene data show CDR1 as SGHDT and CDR2 as YYEEEE. Trimming removed 2 bases from V and 3 bases from J; junction bases left unmatched: 3. The CDR3 length is 15 residues.

This clone was counted a few times. This sequence joins TRBV28 and TRBJ1-4; 9 bases are a match to TRBD1. Germline V gene lookup returns CDR1 MDHEN and CDR2 SYDVKM. This CDR3 region has 15 residues. V lost 6 bases and J lost 8; bases outside the gene matches: 10. CDR3 nucleotides: TGTGCCAGCAGGGACCCACAGGGGGCAAAGGAAAAACTGTTTTTT. It codes for CASRDPQGAKEKLFF.

This chain connects TRBV11-3 to TRBJ2-1, with 8 bases matching TRBD1. V was clipped by 4 bases and J by 8 bases; unmatched bases: 7. The CDR3 totals 14 residues. Germline CDR1 is SGHNT and CDR2 is YENEEA. The CDR3 is CASSYGQGMYEQFF. The CDR3 DNA is TGTGCCAGCAGCTACGGACAGGGAATGTATGAGCAGTTCTTC.

This chain links TRBV28 with TRBJ1-2, with no clear D. Looked up from germline, CDR1 is MDHEN and CDR2 is SYDVKM. Trimming removed 3 bases from V and 0 bases from J, with 11 bases in between. The CDR3 consists of 15 residues. CDR3 protein: CASSFSSYPNYGYTF. CDR3 in DNA: TGTGCCAGCAGTTTTAGTTCGTACCCTAACTATGGCTACACCTTC.